The clone carrying this TCR beta chain was counted between two and nine times. What it recognizes is unknown. This entry is derived from a study of T-cell memory formation after mild COVID-19. Study outcomes and limitations: CD4+ contracting clones lay mainly in CM and EM, CD8+ ones in EMRA.

V trimming: 4 bases; J trimming: 5 bases; junction bases outside the gene matches: 8. This CDR3 region has 16 residues. Per the germline V gene, CDR1 is SGHRS and CDR2 is YFSETQ. TCRdb redid the calling of the 5' RACE reads with MiXCR, one entry per CDR3 protein. The sample carries some 320,000 distinct CDR3 sequences, 15% to 20% recorded once. The sequenced material came from PBMCs or a T cell subset sorted from them (not recorded which). This chain connects TRBV5-1 to TRBJ2-5, with 13 bases fitting TRBD2. This sequence was found in a young man who had mild COVID-19 (a few samples of this study predate the infection). Cell type and time point are not known. This CDR3 is CASSATGTSGDETQYF. CDR3 nucleotide sequence: TGCGCCAGCAGCGCAACCGGGACTAGCGGGGATGAGACCCAGTACTTC.